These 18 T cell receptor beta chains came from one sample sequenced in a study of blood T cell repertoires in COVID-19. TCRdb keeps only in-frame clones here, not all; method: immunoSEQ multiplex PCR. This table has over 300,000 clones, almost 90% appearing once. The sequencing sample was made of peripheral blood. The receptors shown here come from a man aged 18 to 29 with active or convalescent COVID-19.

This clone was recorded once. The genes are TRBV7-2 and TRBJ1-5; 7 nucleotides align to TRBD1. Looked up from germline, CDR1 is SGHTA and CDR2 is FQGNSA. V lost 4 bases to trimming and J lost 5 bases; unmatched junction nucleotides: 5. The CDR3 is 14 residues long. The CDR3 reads CASSSRQGYQPQHF. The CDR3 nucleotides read TGTGCCAGCAGCTCTAGACAGGGCTATCAGCCCCAGCATTTT.

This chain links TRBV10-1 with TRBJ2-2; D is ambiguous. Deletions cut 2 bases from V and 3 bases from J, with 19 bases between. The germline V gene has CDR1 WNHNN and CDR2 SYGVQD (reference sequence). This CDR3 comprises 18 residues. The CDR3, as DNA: TGCGCCAGCAGTGAGACACGAGAAGACACCGTACACACCGGGGAGCTGTTTTTT. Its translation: CASSETREDTVHTGELFF.

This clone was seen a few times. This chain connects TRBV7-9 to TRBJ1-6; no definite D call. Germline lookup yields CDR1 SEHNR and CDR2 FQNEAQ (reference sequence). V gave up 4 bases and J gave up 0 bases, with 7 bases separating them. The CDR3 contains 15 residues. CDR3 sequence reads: CASSSRSSYNSPLHF. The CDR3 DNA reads TGTGCCAGCAGCTCCCGGAGCTCCTATAATTCACCCCTCCACTTT.

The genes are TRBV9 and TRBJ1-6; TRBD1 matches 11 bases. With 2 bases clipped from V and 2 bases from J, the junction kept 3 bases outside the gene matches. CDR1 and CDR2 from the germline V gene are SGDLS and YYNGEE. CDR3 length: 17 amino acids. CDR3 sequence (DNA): TGTGCCAGCAGCGTCGGACAGGGGGCCGCCTATAATTCACCCCTCCACTTT. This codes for CASSVGQGAAYNSPLHF.

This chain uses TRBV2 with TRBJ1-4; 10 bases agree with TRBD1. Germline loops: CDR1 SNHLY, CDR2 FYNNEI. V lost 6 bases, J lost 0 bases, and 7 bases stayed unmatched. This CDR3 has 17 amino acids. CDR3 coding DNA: TGTGCCAGCAGCCTGGACAGGGGGTTTGCAACTAATGAAAAACTGTTTTTT. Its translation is CASSLDRGFATNEKLFF.

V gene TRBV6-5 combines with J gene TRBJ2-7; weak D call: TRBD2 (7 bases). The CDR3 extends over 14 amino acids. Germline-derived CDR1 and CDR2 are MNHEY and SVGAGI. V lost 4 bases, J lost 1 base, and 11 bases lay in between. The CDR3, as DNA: TGTGCCAGCAGTTGGGGGGGCCTTTCCTACGAGCAGTACTTC. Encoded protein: CASSWGGLSYEQYF.

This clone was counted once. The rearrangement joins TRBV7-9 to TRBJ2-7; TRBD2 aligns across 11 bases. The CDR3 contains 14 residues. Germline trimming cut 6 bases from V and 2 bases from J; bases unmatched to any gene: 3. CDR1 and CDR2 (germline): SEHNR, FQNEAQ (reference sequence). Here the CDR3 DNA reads TGTGCCAGCAGTGGGACTAGCGGAACCTACGAGCAGTACTTC. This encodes CASSGTSGTYEQYF.

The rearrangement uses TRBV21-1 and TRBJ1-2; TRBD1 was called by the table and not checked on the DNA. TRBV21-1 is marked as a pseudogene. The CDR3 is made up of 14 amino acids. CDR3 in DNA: TGTGCCAGCCCCGGGACAGTACTACGCTATGGCTACACCTTC. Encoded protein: CASPGTVLRYGYTF.

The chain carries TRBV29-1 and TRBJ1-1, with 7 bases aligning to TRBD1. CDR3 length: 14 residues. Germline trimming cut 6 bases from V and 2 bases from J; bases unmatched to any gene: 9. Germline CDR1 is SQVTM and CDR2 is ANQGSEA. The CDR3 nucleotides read TGCAGCGTAAACCGGGACAGTAGAAACACTGAAGCTTTCTTT. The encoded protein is CSVNRDSRNTEAFF.

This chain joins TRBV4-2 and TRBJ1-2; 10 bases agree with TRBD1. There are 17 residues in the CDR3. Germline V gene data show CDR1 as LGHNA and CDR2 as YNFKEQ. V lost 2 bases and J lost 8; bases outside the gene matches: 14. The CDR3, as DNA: TGTGCCAGCAGCCAAATGACAGGGGGCGCGGATCTAGACGGCTACACCTTC. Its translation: CASSQMTGGADLDGYTF.

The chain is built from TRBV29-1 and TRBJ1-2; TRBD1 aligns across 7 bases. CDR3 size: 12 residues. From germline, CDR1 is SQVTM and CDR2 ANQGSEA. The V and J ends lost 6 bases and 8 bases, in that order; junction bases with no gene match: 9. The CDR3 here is CSVAGQVVGYTF. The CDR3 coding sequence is TGCAGCGTCGCTGGACAGGTCGTGGGCTACACCTTC.

CDR3 bases: TGTGCCAGCAGTCCCAGGGGTGGTGGTTTGGTCACTGAAGCTTTCTTT. Protein product: CASSPRGGGLVTEAFF. V and J are TRBV27 and TRBJ1-1; weak D call: TRBD1 (6 bases). The CDR3 extends over 16 amino acids. Trimming took off 5 bases at V and 4 bases at J, with 20 bases between the two ends. Per germline, CDR1 MNHEY and CDR2 SMNVEV (reference sequence).

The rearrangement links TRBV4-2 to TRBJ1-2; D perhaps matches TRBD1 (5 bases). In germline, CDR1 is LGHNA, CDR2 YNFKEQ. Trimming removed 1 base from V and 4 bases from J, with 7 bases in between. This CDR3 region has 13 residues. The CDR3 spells CASSQGQSYGYTF. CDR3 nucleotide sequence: TGTGCCAGCAGCCAAGGACAGAGCTATGGCTACACCTTC.

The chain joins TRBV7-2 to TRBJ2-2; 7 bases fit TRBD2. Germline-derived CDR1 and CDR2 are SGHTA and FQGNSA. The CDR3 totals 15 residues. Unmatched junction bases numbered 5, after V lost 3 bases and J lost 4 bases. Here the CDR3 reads CASSFGGSRTGELFF. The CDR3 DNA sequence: TGTGCCAGCAGCTTCGGGGGGTCCCGCACCGGGGAGCTGTTTTTT.

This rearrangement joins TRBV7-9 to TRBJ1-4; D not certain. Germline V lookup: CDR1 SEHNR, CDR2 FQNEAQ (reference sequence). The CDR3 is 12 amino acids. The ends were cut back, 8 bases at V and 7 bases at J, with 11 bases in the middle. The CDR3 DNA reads TGTGCCAGCCGCTCGGAGTCTGAAAAACTGTTTTTT. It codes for CASRSESEKLFF.

This CDR3 reads CASSHPRRGAGQPQHF. The CDR3 bases are TGCGCCAGCAGTCACCCTCGACGGGGGGCCGGTCAGCCCCAGCATTTT. The chain joins TRBV23-1 to TRBJ1-5; D possibly corresponds to TRBD1 (6 bases). TRBV23-1 is known as an ORF, though its function is uncertain. This CDR3 region has 16 residues. With 3 bases removed from V and 6 bases from J, the gap between germline ends came to 18 bases.

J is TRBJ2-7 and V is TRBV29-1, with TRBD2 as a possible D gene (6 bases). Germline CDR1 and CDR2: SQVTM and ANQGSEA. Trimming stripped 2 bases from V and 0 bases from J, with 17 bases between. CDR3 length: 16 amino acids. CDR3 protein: CSVEKPGAGFSYEQYF. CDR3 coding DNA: TGCAGCGTTGAAAAACCGGGAGCGGGTTTCTCCTACGAGCAGTACTTC.

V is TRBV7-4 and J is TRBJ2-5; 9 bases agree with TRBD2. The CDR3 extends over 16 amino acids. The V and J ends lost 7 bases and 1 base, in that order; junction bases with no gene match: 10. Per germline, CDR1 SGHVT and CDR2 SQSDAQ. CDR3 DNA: TGTGCCAGCATCCAGGGGAGCGGGGGGTTCCAAGAGACCCAGTACTTC. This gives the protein CASIQGSGGFQETQYF.